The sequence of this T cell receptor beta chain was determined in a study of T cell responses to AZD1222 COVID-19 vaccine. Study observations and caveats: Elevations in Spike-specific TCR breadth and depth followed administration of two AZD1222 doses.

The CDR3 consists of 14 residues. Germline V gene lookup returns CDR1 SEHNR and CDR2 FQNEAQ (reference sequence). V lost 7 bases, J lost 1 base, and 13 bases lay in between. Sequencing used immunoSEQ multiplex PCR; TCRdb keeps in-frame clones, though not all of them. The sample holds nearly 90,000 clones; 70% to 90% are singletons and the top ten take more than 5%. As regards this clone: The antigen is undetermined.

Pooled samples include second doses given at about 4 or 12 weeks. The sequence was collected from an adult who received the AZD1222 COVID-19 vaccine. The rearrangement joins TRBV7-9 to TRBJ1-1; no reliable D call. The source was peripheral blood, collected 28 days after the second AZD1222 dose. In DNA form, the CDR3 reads TGTGCCAGCACCAAAATCCGGGGGAACACTGAAGCTTTCTTT. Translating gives CASTKIRGNTEAFF. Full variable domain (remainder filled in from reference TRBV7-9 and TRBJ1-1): DTGVSQNPRHKITKRGQNVTFRCDPISEHNRLYWYRQTLGQGPEFLTYFQNEAQLEKSRLLSDRFSAERPKGSFSTLEIQRTEQGDSAMYLCASTKIRGNTEAFFGQGTRLTVV.